This passage covers 23 T cell receptor beta chains from one sample sequenced in a study of CD8+CD57+ T cells in acquired aplastic anemia. CD8+CD57+ cell expansion had been shown by flow cytometry in patients chosen for sequencing. CDR3 and TCR beta VDJ profiling relied on genomic DNA as the template. TCRdb itself ran the reads through MiXCR, one entry per CDR3 protein. The data hold 450,000 to 550,000 distinct CDR3 sequences, with around 33% observed a single time. What was sequenced was sorted CD4+, CD8+, or CD8+CD57+ T cells (not recorded which) from PBMCs. The receptors originated from a human donor with aplastic anemia.

This clonotype was counted only a few times. The chain combines TRBV11-2 with TRBJ1-5; the D gene is possibly TRBD1 (6 bases). Germline V gene lookup returns CDR1 SGHAT and CDR2 FQNNGV. The CDR3 is 16 amino acids. V lost 6 bases and J lost 0, with 15 bases in between. CDR3 nucleotide sequence: TGTGCCAGCAGACAACCCGGGGGACATAGCAATCAGCCCCAGCATTTT. This translates into CASRQPGGHSNQPQHF.

About this clonotype itself: This may arise from a read error, as a much more abundant clone is one base away. The chain combines TRBV25-1 with TRBJ1-6; D unclear. V was clipped by 6 bases and J by 6 bases, with 12 bases between them. The CDR3 contains 14 residues. Germline V lookup: CDR1 MGHDK, CDR2 SYGVNS. CDR3 nucleotides: TGTGCCAGCAGCCAAGCCAGTCCTAATTCACCCCTCCACTTT. Translated, it gives CASSQASPNSPLHF. The full variable domain, its missing parts supplied by reference TRBV25-1 and TRBJ1-6, is EADIYQTPRYLVIGTGKKITLECSQTMGHDKMYWYQQDPGMELHLIHYSYGVNSTEKGDLSSESTVSRIRTEHFPLTLESARPSHTSQYLCASSQASPNSPLHFGNGTRLTVT.

This clonotype was counted between two and nine times. The genes are TRBV9 and TRBJ1-1, with D unresolved. The ends were cut back, 4 bases at V and 7 bases at J, with 14 bases in the middle. The CDR3 has 13 amino acids. Germline loops: CDR1 SGDLS, CDR2 YYNGEE. The CDR3 DNA reads as TGTGCCAGCAGCAGAGAGGTGGCCGGTGAAGCTTTCTTT. Protein product: CASSREVAGEAFF.

This clonotype was detected ten times or more. V is TRBV2 and J is TRBJ2-3; D might be TRBD2 (5 bases). This CDR3 region has 14 residues. V lost 10 bases and J 0 bases, leaving 14 bases between the germline ends. The germline CDR1 and CDR2 sequences are SNHLY and FYNNEI. As DNA, the CDR3 is TGTGCCACCGGACGGGATCTAAGCACAGATACGCAGTATTTT. Amino acids: CATGRDLSTDTQYF.

This chain links TRBV2 with TRBJ1-2, with no clear D. The germline V gene has CDR1 SNHLY and CDR2 FYNNEI. Trimming cost V 7 bases and J 5 bases, with 17 bases left between them. This CDR3 is 14 amino acids long. The CDR3 spells CASMSVGWMYGYTF. DNA of the CDR3: TGTGCCAGCATGTCGGTTGGGTGGATGTATGGCTACACCTTC.

The sample holds many counts of this clonotype. The V gene is TRBV24-1, the J gene TRBJ1-5, with D unresolved. CDR1 is KGHDR, CDR2 SFDVKD, per germline. The CDR3 consists of 14 residues. V lost 4 bases and J lost 0, with 6 bases in between. The CDR3 spells CATSDSYSNQPQHF. DNA for the CDR3: TGTGCCACCAGTGACAGTTATAGCAATCAGCCCCAGCATTTT.

As to this clonotype: Since a much larger clone is just one base distant, this may be a read error. The missing conserved phenylalanine or tryptophan at the end of this CDR3 makes a read error likely. The chain is built from TRBV12-3 or TRBV12-4 and TRBJ1-3, with D possibly TRBD1 on 5 matching bases. V was cut by 5 bases and J by 9 bases, with 11 bases left in between. CDR3 length: 12 amino acids. CDR3 sequence reads: CASSPRTRTIYL. CDR3 DNA: TGTGCCAGCAGTCCACGGACACGCACCATATATCTT.

The sample holds many counts of this clonotype. The CDR3 DNA follows: TGTGCCAGCAGTGACCCCGGGGCCAACGTCCTGACTTTC. Translating gives CASSDPGANVLTF. This chain joins TRBV25-1 and TRBJ2-6; no clear D. The CDR3 totals 13 residues. V lost 3 bases to trimming and J lost 4 bases, with 4 bases between them. Germline V gives CDR1 MGHDK, CDR2 SYGVNS.

The J gene is TRBJ1-6, the V gene TRBV19, with TRBD1 identical over 8 bases. V lost 5 bases, J lost 14 bases, and 11 bases stayed unmatched. Germline CDR1 LNHDA, CDR2 SQIVND (reference sequence). CDR3 size: 14 residues. The CDR3 reads CASSWGQALETLHF. The CDR3 DNA reads TGTGCCAGTAGTTGGGGACAGGCCCTGGAGACCCTCCACTTT.

This clonotype was recorded many times. The CDR3 sequence: CASSLRPYEQYF. DNA for the CDR3: TGTGCCAGCAGTTTGAGGCCCTACGAGCAGTACTTC. The gene calls are TRBV12-3 or TRBV12-4 and TRBJ2-7; D unclear. The CDR3 loop spans 12 amino acids. Trimming pared 3 bases from V and 2 bases from J, leaving 5 bases between.

This clonotype came up a few times. The V gene is TRBV11-2, the J gene TRBJ2-1; possible D gene TRBD2, 6 bases. The germline V gene has CDR1 SGHAT and CDR2 FQNNGV. This CDR3 has 16 amino acids. The V gene lost 6 bases and the J gene lost 0 bases, with 15 bases spanning the gap. For the CDR3, the DNA is TGTGCCAGCAGACCGAGCGGGTACTCCTCCTACAATGAGCAGTTCTTC. It encodes CASRPSGYSSYNEQFF. The full variable domain, rest sourced from reference TRBV11-2 and TRBJ2-1, is EAGVAQSPRYKIIEKRQSVAFWCNPISGHATLYWYQQILGQGPKLLIQFQNNGVVDDSQLPKDRFSAERLKGVDSTLKIQPAKLEDSAVYLCASRPSGYSSYNEQFFGPGTRLTVL.

V gene TRBV4-2 combines with J gene TRBJ1-5, with D unclear. Germline V gene data show CDR1 as LGHNA and CDR2 as YNFKEQ. Between the trimmed V and J ends, which lost 4 bases and 6 bases, there was a span of 13 bases. The CDR3 consists of 14 residues. The CDR3 reads CASSPTGLSQPQHF. The DNA of the CDR3 is TGTGCCAGCAGCCCGACCGGACTTAGTCAGCCCCAGCATTTT.

V and J are TRBV7-3 and TRBJ1-2, with unresolved D. The CDR3 contains 14 residues. With 7 bases removed from V and 3 bases from J, the gap between germline ends came to 15 bases. Germline loops: CDR1 SGHTA, CDR2 FQGTGA. Written as DNA, the CDR3 is TGTGCCAGCACTCCGCCCGGGCCCCACTATGGCTACACCTTC. Protein sequence: CASTPPGPHYGYTF.

This clonotype was detected many times. The chain is built from TRBV7-6 and TRBJ2-5, with D tentatively TRBD1 or TRBD2 (7 bases each). The CDR3 extends over 15 amino acids. Germline V gene lookup returns CDR1 SGHVS and CDR2 FNYEAQ. V lost 5 bases to trimming and J lost 2 bases, with 15 bases between them. CDR3 loop: CASSPGGGRQETQYF. The CDR3 DNA reads TGTGCCAGCAGCCCAGGGGGGGGCAGGCAAGAGACCCAGTACTTC.

This rearrangement joins TRBV7-8 to TRBJ1-2; perhaps TRBD1 as D (5 bases). Trimming pared 0 bases from V and 8 bases from J, leaving 16 bases between. The CDR3 runs 15 residues. CDR1 is SGHVS, CDR2 FQNEAQ, per germline. CDR3 coding DNA: TGTGCCAGCAGCTTAGCGCTCGGGGGTTCGGGAGGCTACACCTTC. This translates into CASSLALGGSGGYTF.

The chain uses TRBV2 and TRBJ2-2; D not certain. The V and J ends lost 7 bases and 7 bases respectively, with 1 base between them. Per germline, CDR1 SNHLY and CDR2 FYNNEI. The CDR3 extends over 9 amino acids. The CDR3 spells CASIGELFF. The CDR3 DNA sequence: TGTGCCAGCATCGGGGAGCTGTTTTTT.

This clonotype was counted ten times or more. The chain uses TRBV19 and TRBJ1-5, with 7 bases fitting TRBD1. Germline lookup yields CDR1 LNHDA and CDR2 SQIVND (reference sequence). The CDR3 loop spans 13 amino acids. J was trimmed by 6 bases and V by 4 bases; bases with no gene match: 3. The CDR3 loop is CASSTDRVQPQHF. For the CDR3, the DNA is TGTGCCAGTAGTACTGACAGGGTTCAGCCCCAGCATTTT.

CDR3 residues: CASRKAGPSYNEQFF. The CDR3 DNA is TGTGCCAGCAGAAAAGCGGGGCCCTCCTACAATGAGCAGTTCTTC. The chain links TRBV2 to TRBJ2-1, with TRBD2 matching over 7 bases. CDR3 length: 15 amino acids. V lost 6 bases and J lost 0; bases outside the gene matches: 5. Germline-derived CDR1 and CDR2 are SNHLY and FYNNEI.

V gene TRBV20-1 combines with J gene TRBJ1-1; D is possibly TRBD1 (6 bases). The V end lost 6 bases, the J end lost 1 base, and 15 bases lay between the germline ends. CDR3 length: 14 residues. The germline gives CDR1 DFQATT, CDR2 SNEGSKA (reference sequence). CDR3 loop: CSAEGGAGNTEAFF. The CDR3 nucleotides read TGCAGTGCGGAGGGGGGGGCGGGGAACACTGAAGCTTTCTTT.

This clonotype was counted many times. V usage is TRBV19 and J usage is TRBJ1-1; no firm D call. CDR3 length: 13 amino acids. CDR1 is LNHDA, CDR2 SQIVND, per germline (reference sequence). The V gene lost 4 bases and the J gene lost 4 bases, with 10 bases spanning the gap. The CDR3 DNA follows: TGTGCCAGTAGTAGGAACATGGGCACTGAAGCTTTCTTT. Protein sequence: CASSRNMGTEAFF.

This sequence joins TRBV20-1 and TRBJ2-2; TRBD2 matches 8 bases. Unmatched junction bases numbered 13, after V lost 5 bases and J lost 2 bases. CDR3 length equals 17 residues. The germline CDR1 and CDR2 sequences are DFQATT and SNEGSKA (reference sequence). The CDR3 DNA is TGCAGTGCTCCTCCCCCCTTAGCGGGACGAAACACCGGGGAGCTGTTTTTT. Translated: CSAPPPLAGRNTGELFF.

This clonotype was detected ten times or more. The CDR3: CAISESYQPLHF. The CDR3 DNA sequence: TGTGCCATCAGTGAGTCTTATCAGCCCCTCCACTTT. The chain carries TRBV10-3 and TRBJ1-6; no firm D call. This CDR3 has 12 residues. V lost 0 bases to trimming and J lost 13 bases, with 7 bases between them. Germline V lookup: CDR1 ENHRY, CDR2 SYGVKD.

Remarks on this clonotype: At one end, the junction sequence differs from germline, possibly due to a read error. The chain has TRBV10-3 and TRBJ2-7, with TRBD2 identical over 9 bases. Per the germline V gene, CDR1 is ENHRY and CDR2 is SYGVKD. This CDR3 spans 17 amino acids. The CDR3 region is CASSSSSSGTSPYEQYF. CDR3 DNA: TGTGCCAGCAGTTCATCAAGCTCCGGGACTAGCCCCTACGAGCAGTACTTC.